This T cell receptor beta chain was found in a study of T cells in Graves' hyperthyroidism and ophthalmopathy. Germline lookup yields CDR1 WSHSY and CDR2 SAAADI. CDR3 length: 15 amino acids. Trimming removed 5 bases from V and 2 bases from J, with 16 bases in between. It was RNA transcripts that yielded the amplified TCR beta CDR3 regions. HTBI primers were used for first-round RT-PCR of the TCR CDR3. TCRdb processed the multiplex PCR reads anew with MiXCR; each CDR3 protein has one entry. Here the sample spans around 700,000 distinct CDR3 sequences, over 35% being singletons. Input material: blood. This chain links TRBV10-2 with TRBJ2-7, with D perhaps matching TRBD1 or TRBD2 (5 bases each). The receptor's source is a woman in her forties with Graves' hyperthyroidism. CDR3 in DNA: TGCGCCAGCAGTCATACCGGGACCGCCACCTACGAGCAGTACTTC. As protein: CASSHTGTATYEQYF.